Sequencing of this T cell receptor (beta chain) was carried out in a study of blood T cell repertoires in COVID-19. Study as a whole: The origin of the acute and convalescent COVID-19 samples was the United States, Italy and Spain. The analysed material was cDNA or gDNA that came from T cells, B-cell-depleted T cells, or PBMCs.

The germline CDR1 and CDR2 sequences are MGHRA and YSYEKL. The CDR3 consists of 16 residues. The V and J ends lost 5 bases and 4 bases, in that order; junction bases with no gene match: 11. This clone was observed once. In the original workflow: Amplified reference gene primers provided the basis for estimating nucleated cell counts. The data were produced by immunoSEQ multiplex PCR, yet TCRdb's version contains in-frame clones alone and is incomplete. V and J calls and clone size are given by that table; D and trimming were obtained from the DNA. The sample yields roughly 120,000 clones, approximately 87% seen once.

The chain joins TRBV4-1 to TRBJ2-3, with 8 bases fitting TRBD2. Material: peripheral blood. This clonotype originated in a woman aged 60-75 years with acute or convalescent COVID-19. CDR3 coding DNA: TGCGCCAGCAGCGGGCCGCGAGCGGGGGATCCAGATACGCAGTATTTT. Translation: CASSGPRAGDPDTQYF.